This note documents a single TCR beta chain sequence. The data derive from a study of blood T cell repertoires in COVID-19. Whole-study context: The United States, Italy and Spain were the sources of the acute and convalescent COVID-19 samples. The cDNA or gDNA used as material had been derived from T cells, B-cell-depleted T cells, or PBMCs.

The protocol was immunoSEQ multiplex PCR, while the TCRdb copy is restricted to in-frame clones and leaves out a portion. Of some 240,000 clones in the sample, around 80% are singletons; the top ten hold roughly 1.4%. The germline CDR1 and CDR2 sequences are KGHSH and LQKENI. There are 13 residues in the CDR3. V lost 5 bases to trimming and J lost 7 bases; unmatched junction nucleotides: 8. This sequence joins TRBV18 and TRBJ2-7, with TRBD1 matching 7 bases. Sequenced material: peripheral blood. The TCR was taken from a woman in her forties who had recovered from COVID-19. CDR3 region: CASSSDRVREQYF. For the CDR3, the DNA is TGTGCCAGCTCATCCGACAGGGTGCGGGAGCAGTACTTC.